This T cell receptor beta chain emerged from a study of breast tumors, draining lymph nodes, adjacent tissues. Whole-study results and caveats: Compared with basal-like, luminal-like tumors shared significantly more repertoire with nontumor tissue. Tumor TCR diversity was below lymph nodes but above nontumor tissue.

The sample holds many counts of this clonotype. Its antigen is not identified. TCRdb re-called the multiplex PCR reads with MiXCR, one entry per CDR3 protein. The sample has tens of thousands of distinct CDR3 sequences, roughly 50% seen once. The V gene lost 5 bases and the J gene lost 1 base, with 14 bases spanning the gap. The CDR3 loop spans 15 amino acids. The germline gives CDR1 MDHEN, CDR2 SYDVKM. This clonotype was obtained from a female donor with breast cancer. Some clones in this sample may be carry-over from other donors' samples. The sample was breast tumor tissue. The chain couples TRBV28 to TRBJ2-5; a weak D match, TRBD2 (5 bases). The CDR3 loop is CASSRPRAVQETQYF. CDR3 DNA: TGTGCCAGCAGTAGACCGAGGGCAGTCCAAGAGACCCAGTACTTC.